A single sample is the source of the 17 T cell receptor beta chains below, sequenced in a study of cytomegalovirus exposure and HLA in healthy donors. PCR was performed using 60 Vbeta and 13 Jbeta primers. Sequencing was performed with immunoSEQ multiplex PCR; in TCRdb, only in-frame clones are kept and a portion is missing. The sample lists 150,000 to 200,000 clones, 80% occurring once. Sequences were obtained from PBMCs. The receptor set was obtained from a girl aged 5 to 17 in good health and CMV-seropositive.

The CDR3, as DNA: TGTGCCAGCAGCTTAGACGGGGGGTCGAGTGAAAAACTGTTTTTT. Its translation is CASSLDGGSSEKLFF. The V and J genes are TRBV7-6 and TRBJ1-4, with a tentative D call TRBD1 (5 bases). V was clipped by 1 base and J by 7 bases, with 13 bases between them. Germline CDR1 is SGHVS and CDR2 is FNYEAQ. This CDR3 is 15 amino acids long.

The V gene is TRBV5-1, the J gene TRBJ2-3, with D possibly TRBD1 on 5 matching bases. The length of the CDR3 is 15 residues. Germline values: CDR1 SGHRS, CDR2 YFSETQ. V dropped 0 bases and J dropped 10 bases, with 18 bases sitting between them. CDR3 coding DNA: TGCGCCAGCAGCTTGGTCGTTGGTGACAGCAGGTCGCAGTATTTT. Amino acids: CASSLVVGDSRSQYF.

The V call is TRBV5-1, the J call TRBJ2-1; TRBD1 matches 7 bases. Trimming took 0 bases from V and 6 from J; bases not matched to a gene: 0. Germline CDR1 and CDR2: SGHRS and YFSETQ. The CDR3 totals 13 residues. CDR3 in amino acids: CASSLGQGNEQFF. CDR3 in DNA: TGCGCCAGCAGCTTGGGACAGGGCAATGAGCAGTTCTTC. The full variable domain, its missing parts supplied by reference TRBV5-1 and TRBJ2-1, is KAGVTQTPRYLIKTRGQQVTLSCSPISGHRSVSWYQQTPGQGLQFLFEYFSETQRNKGNFPGRFSGRQFSNSRSEMNVSTLELGDSALYLCASSLGQGNEQFFGPGTRLTVL.

The chain joins TRBV4-1 to TRBJ1-5; 8 bases align to TRBD1. V shed 5 bases and J 6 bases; nucleotides not matched to a gene: 6. Germline lookup yields CDR1 MGHRA and CDR2 YSYEKL. CDR3 length: 14 amino acids. CDR3 sequence (DNA): TGCGCCAGCAGCAAGACAGGGGAGGGTCAGCCCCAGCATTTT. Amino acids: CASSKTGEGQPQHF.

A few counts support this clone. No conserved phenylalanine or tryptophan ends this CDR3, so it is likely a read error. No DNA is shown, since the ends of the CDR3 on it are uncertain; the CDR3 is the one TCRdb lists. The rearrangement uses TRBV5-1 and TRBJ2-3; the table names TRBD2, a call not compared with the DNA. Germline CDR1 SGHRS, CDR2 YFSETQ. The CDR3 contains 12 residues when both ends are counted. CDR3 sequence reads: CASSPGGTGQSV.

The chain has TRBV7-8 and TRBJ2-7; 8 nucleotides align to TRBD2. After removal of 1 base from V and 0 bases from J, the junction contained 11 bases not matched to a gene. The germline gives CDR1 SGHVS, CDR2 FQNEAQ. The CDR3 spans 18 residues. The CDR3 bases are TGTGCCAGCAGCTTAGATTTGCGGGAGGTTCAAAGCTCCTACGAGCAGTACTTC. Amino acid sequence: CASSLDLREVQSSYEQYF.

V usage is TRBV5-1 and J usage is TRBJ1-2; tentatively, D is TRBD1 (6 bases). Germline V gives CDR1 SGHRS, CDR2 YFSETQ. The CDR3 length is 15 residues. The V end was cut by 5 bases, the J end by 2 bases, with 16 bases between. The CDR3 sequence is CASRLTGAANYGYTF. CDR3 DNA: TGCGCCAGCAGGCTGACAGGCGCTGCAAACTATGGCTACACCTTC.

This clone was seen only once. This sequence joins TRBV4-2 and TRBJ2-1, with 9 positions matching TRBD2. The V segment lost 4 bases and the J segment 6 bases; nucleotides outside the gene matches: 10. Germline assignment: CDR1 LGHNA and CDR2 YNFKEQ. CDR3 size: 16 residues. The CDR3 reads CASSPIAGEGGNEQFF. CDR3 nucleotide sequence: TGTGCCAGCAGCCCTATAGCGGGAGAAGGAGGCAATGAGCAGTTCTTC.

The rearrangement joins TRBV7-2 to TRBJ2-3, with a weak D call TRBD2 (6 bases). Trimming shortened V by 4 bases and J by 0 bases, and 17 bases separated the two germline ends. This CDR3 has 17 residues. Germline CDR1 SGHTA, CDR2 FQGNSA. The CDR3 DNA reads as TGTGCCAGCAGCTCCAGGGTTGGGGGACTGAGCACAGATACGCAGTATTTT. Encoded protein: CASSSRVGGLSTDTQYF.

V and J are TRBV9 and TRBJ2-1, with 9 bases matching TRBD1. The CDR3 consists of 16 residues. Germline V lookup: CDR1 SGDLS, CDR2 YYNGEE. Trimming removed 4 bases from V and 4 bases from J; junction bases left unmatched: 9. CDR3 sequence reads: CASSPRGTGLYNEQFF. CDR3 in DNA: TGTGCCAGCAGCCCTCGCGGGACAGGGCTATACAATGAGCAGTTCTTC.

The J gene is TRBJ2-7, the V gene TRBV4-2; weak D call: TRBD2 (6 bases). CDR1 is LGHNA and CDR2 is YNFKEQ in the germline V gene. V was shortened by 4 bases and J by 2 bases, with 15 bases between the two germline ends. The CDR3 has 15 amino acids. CDR3 in amino acids: CASSPYSGTPYEQYF. DNA for the CDR3: TGTGCCAGCAGCCCTTACTCCGGGACTCCCTACGAGCAGTACTTC.

The J gene is TRBJ1-2, the V gene TRBV5-1; D perhaps matches TRBD1 (5 bases). Per germline, CDR1 SGHRS and CDR2 YFSETQ. This CDR3 spans 14 amino acids. Between the trimmed V and J ends, which lost 7 bases and 2 bases, there was a span of 15 bases. CDR3 bases: TGCGCCAGCCAGGTCGGGGGGGACAACTATGGCTACACCTTC. Its protein is CASQVGGDNYGYTF.

This clone was detected once. V is TRBV30 and J is TRBJ2-1, with TRBD1 matching 8 bases. The CDR3 covers 11 residues. The germline V gene encodes CDR1 GTSNPN and CDR2 SVGIG (reference sequence). The V segment lost 4 bases and the J segment 9 bases; nucleotides outside the gene matches: 2. CDR3 protein: CAWTTGGEQFF. CDR3 DNA sequence: TGTGCCTGGACTACAGGGGGTGAGCAGTTCTTC.

As regards this clone: The junction departs from the called germline gene at one end, perhaps through a read error. This sequence joins TRBV4-1 and TRBJ1-2; TRBD1 agrees at 11 bases. The germline CDR1 and CDR2 sequences are MGHRA and YSYEKL. This CDR3 comprises 19 residues. The CDR3 reads CASSQDAWGQGGGGNRFSF. CDR3 nucleotide sequence: TGCGCCAGCAGCCAAGATGCGTGGGGACAGGGGGGAGGAGGAAATAGATTTTCCTTC.

V usage is TRBV7-9 and J usage is TRBJ1-4, with 8 bases that match TRBD1. The CDR3 has 14 residues. After removal of 3 bases from V and 7 bases from J, the junction contained 4 bases not matched to a gene. Germline V lookup: CDR1 SEHNR, CDR2 FQNEAQ (reference sequence). CDR3 in amino acids: CASSFFRGREKLFF. CDR3 in DNA: TGTGCCAGCAGCTTCTTCAGGGGGCGTGAAAAACTGTTTTTT.

Regarding this clone: At the DNA level, this CDR3 is encoded by other sequences in the same sample as well. This chain connects TRBV4-1 to TRBJ1-5, with D possibly being TRBD1 (5 bases). Trimming removed 1 base at V and 3 bases at J, with 10 bases between. Germline V lookup: CDR1 MGHRA, CDR2 YSYEKL. The CDR3 has 15 residues. In DNA form, the CDR3 reads TGCGCCAGCAGCCAAGTAACAGGACCCAATCAGCCCCAGCATTTT. Amino acid sequence: CASSQVTGPNQPQHF.

The chain links TRBV15 to TRBJ1-2, with TRBD1 as a possible D gene (6 bases). The CDR3 is 14 amino acids. Germline lookup yields CDR1 LNHNV and CDR2 YYDKDF (reference sequence). V lost 5 bases to trimming and J lost 3 bases, with 13 bases between them. Here the CDR3 reads CATSRDGGHYGYTF. CDR3 in DNA: TGTGCCACCAGCCGGGACGGGGGGCACTATGGCTACACCTTC.